This T cell receptor beta chain was identified in a study of blood T cell repertoires in COVID-19. V lost 0 bases to trimming and J lost 0 bases, with 13 bases between them. Germline CDR1 ENHRY, CDR2 SYGVKD. There are 17 residues in the CDR3. Assay used: immunoSEQ multiplex PCR; TCRdb lists only in-frame clones, some missing. This table holds 200,000 to 300,000 clones, roughly 89% found once. This clone occurred a few times. V gene TRBV10-3 combines with J gene TRBJ2-3; TRBD2 is a possible D gene (6 bases). The TCR sequence derives from a woman under 40 with acute COVID-19. Specimen: PBMCs or T cells enriched from blood (not recorded which). Here the CDR3 reads CAISESAAGPSTDTQYF. In DNA form, the CDR3 reads TGTGCCATCAGTGAGTCGGCGGCGGGGCCTAGCACAGATACGCAGTATTTT.